The rows below give T cell receptor beta chains drawn from one sample of a study of T cell responses to AZD1222 COVID-19 vaccine. TCRdb's table, derived via immunoSEQ multiplex PCR, lists solely in-frame clones and lacks some. The data contain about 84,000 clones, over 75% of them seen just once; the ten biggest clones take up 9% to 13%. Sequenced here: peripheral blood, sampled 28 days after the second AZD1222 dose. These receptors were obtained from an adult who received the AZD1222 COVID-19 vaccine. Both conserved end residues are part of each CDR3. The D gene is left open where the match is weak. The size entry is marked missing in some rows and otherwise reads once, few, many or a size class.

J gene | V gene | CDR3 length | D gene | clone size | CDR3 DNA | CDR3 protein
TRBJ1-5 | TRBV5-6 | 14 | NA | NA | TGTGCCAGCAGCTTTAAGGGTAGGGTCAGACCCCAGCATTTT | CASSFKGRVRPQHF
TRBJ1-3 | TRBV6-5 | 15 | NA | NA | TGTGCCAGCAGTTACGACCCAGGGTCTGGAAACACCATATATTTT | CASSYDPGSGNTIYF
TRBJ2-4 | TRBV9 | 19 | TRBD2 | NA | TGTGCCAGCAGCGCAGACTCCGGACTAGCGGGGGGAGCCAAAAACATTCAGTACTTC | CASSADSGLAGGAKNIQYF
TRBJ1-6 | TRBV30 | 13 | NA | NA | TGTGCCTGGACGCAAGGGTTGGGCTCACCCCTCCACTTT | CAWTQGLGSPLHF
TRBJ2-7 | TRBV3-1/TRBV3-2 | 13 | TRBD2 | NA | TGTGCCAGCAACCTAGCGGGCTATCACGAGCAGTACTTC | CASNLAGYHEQYF
TRBJ2-7 | TRBV28 | 12 | TRBD1 | once | TGTGCCAGCAACAGGGGGGTCTACGAGCAGTACTTC | CASNRGVYEQYF
TRBJ1-6 | TRBV4-1 | 14 | NA | few | TGCGCCAGCACCTGGGACGGACGAGATTCACCCCTCCACTTT | CASTWDGRDSPLHF
TRBJ2-2 | TRBV29-1 | 13 | NA | NA | TGCAGCGTGGCGGTCAGGGGGGCCGGGGAGCTGTTTTTT | CSVAVRGAGELFF
TRBJ2-2 | TRBV10-1 | 14 | NA | NA | TGCGCCAGCAGTGGGGACATGAACACCGGGGAGCTGTTTTTT | CASSGDMNTGELFF
TRBJ1-1 | TRBV5-1 | 14 | TRBD1 | NA | TGCGCCAGCAGCCCAGACAGGGAGGCCACTGAAGCTTTCTTT | CASSPDREATEAFF
TRBJ2-1 | TRBV5-1 | 14 | TRBD1 | few | TGCGCCAGCAGGTCGGGACAGGGTTACAATGAGCAGTTCTTC | CASRSGQGYNEQFF
TRBJ1-5 | TRBV29-1 | 15 | TRBD1 | NA | TGCAGCGCCCGACAGGGAGCCGGGGGCAATCAGCCCCAGCATTTT | CSARQGAGGNQPQHF
TRBJ1-1 | TRBV5-4 | 14 | NA | NA | TGTGCCAGCAGCTCCGTCCAACGGGGGACTGAAGCTTTCTTT | CASSSVQRGTEAFF
TRBJ1-3 | TRBV6-5 | 14 | TRBD1 | NA | TGTGCCAGCGGGGGACAGGGGAATGGAAACACCATATATTTT | CASGGQGNGNTIYF
TRBJ1-3 | TRBV11-2 | 14 | NA | NA | TGTGCCAGCAGCCCCGGGGCAGATGGAAACACCATATATTTT | CASSPGADGNTIYF